Presented here are 8 T cell receptor beta chains from one specimen sequenced in a study of beta chain features in type 1 diabetes. These receptors are not linked to any known antigen. Study-level results: TCRB CDR3 length was moderately but significantly reduced in all four CD4+ subsets of Type 1 diabetes patients.

Expressed TCRB transcripts were sequenced after all isolated RNA was converted to cDNA. Method: immunoSEQ multiplex PCR; TCRdb's copy keeps in-frame clones and lacks some. The sample contains over 650,000 clones, roughly 13% of which appear only once. The sample taken for sequencing was naive CD4+ T cells from blood. The receptor set was obtained from a young man with type 1 diabetes.

The V gene is TRBV28, the J gene TRBJ2-4, with 8 bases fitting TRBD2. The CDR3 has 21 amino acids. From germline, CDR1 is MDHEN and CDR2 SYDVKM. V lost 6 bases to trimming and J lost 8 bases; unmatched junction nucleotides: 30. CDR3 residues: CASSPLGGAGVLIFSGDIQYF. As DNA, the CDR3 is TGTGCCAGCAGCCCCCTCGGGGGAGCGGGAGTTTTGATTTTTTCAGGTGACATTCAGTACTTC. Drawing the rest from reference TRBV28 and TRBJ2-4, the complete variable domain is DVKVTQSSRYLVKRTGEKVFLECVQDMDHENMFWYRQDPGLGLRLIYFSYDVKMKEKGDIPEGYSVSREKKERFSLILESASTNQTSMYLCASSPLGGAGVLIFSGDIQYFGAGTRLSVL.

This clone came up a few times. This rearrangement joins TRBV19 to TRBJ2-3, with 8 bases matching TRBD2. The V and J ends lost 9 bases and 4 bases, in that order; junction bases with no gene match: 12. The CDR3 has 15 residues. In germline, CDR1 is LNHDA, CDR2 SQIVND (reference sequence). CDR3 amino acids: CASQRGPQRPDTQYF. CDR3 in DNA: TGTGCCAGCCAGCGGGGGCCCCAACGCCCAGATACGCAGTATTTT.

The gene calls are TRBV5-1 and TRBJ1-2, with TRBD1 as a possible D gene (5 bases). CDR3 length: 14 residues. Germline CDR1 is SGHRS and CDR2 is YFSETQ. The ends were cut back, 0 bases at V and 3 bases at J, with 9 bases in the middle. The CDR3 region has the DNA TGCGCCAGCAGCTTGGGCCAGGGTTACTATGGCTACACCTTC. Its protein is CASSLGQGYYGYTF.

This clone appeared a few times. This chain uses TRBV15 with TRBJ2-1; D is uncertain. The CDR3 has 17 amino acids. Germline-derived CDR1 and CDR2 are LNHNV and YYDKDF (reference sequence). V was clipped by 0 bases and J by 9 bases, with 21 bases between them. Here the CDR3 DNA reads TGTGCCACCAGCAGAGATCTGCGGACCCTGTGGCGCCTTGAGCAGTTCTTC. This codes for CATSRDLRTLWRLEQFF.

This clone has only a few counts. The chain employs TRBV30 and TRBJ1-3, with unresolved D. The V end was cut by 1 base, the J end by 1 base, with 5 bases between. The germline V gene encodes CDR1 GTSNPN and CDR2 SVGIG (reference sequence). There are 13 residues in the CDR3. CDR3 sequence (DNA): TGTGCCTGGAGTGGTGCTTCTGGAAACACCATATATTTT. Protein product: CAWSGASGNTIYF.

Written as DNA, the CDR3 is TGCGCCAGCAGCAGCGCCGGGACAGGACAGTCTTATGGCTACACCTTC. Translation: CASSSAGTGQSYGYTF. The chain uses TRBV5-1 and TRBJ1-2, with TRBD1 identical over 8 bases. CDR3 length: 16 residues. V was pared by 4 bases and J by 5 bases, with 13 bases of the junction left unmatched. The germline V gene encodes CDR1 SGHRS and CDR2 YFSETQ.

The genes are TRBV6-5 and TRBJ1-3, with D unresolved. This CDR3 contains 15 residues. Germline assignment: CDR1 MNHEY and CDR2 SVGAGI. Trimming cost V 4 bases and J 0 bases, with 10 bases left between them. The CDR3 protein is CASSFDISSGNTIYF. The DNA for the CDR3 is TGTGCCAGCAGTTTCGATATATCCTCTGGAAACACCATATATTTT.

The V call is TRBV6-5, the J call TRBJ2-3, with TRBD2 as a possible D gene (6 bases). Germline V gene data show CDR1 as MNHEY and CDR2 as SVGAGI. The CDR3 contains 15 residues. V shed 2 bases and J shed 4 bases, with 13 bases lying between them. The CDR3 reads CASSYSGGRADTQYF. The DNA for the CDR3 is TGTGCCAGCAGTTACAGCGGAGGGCGGGCAGATACGCAGTATTTT.